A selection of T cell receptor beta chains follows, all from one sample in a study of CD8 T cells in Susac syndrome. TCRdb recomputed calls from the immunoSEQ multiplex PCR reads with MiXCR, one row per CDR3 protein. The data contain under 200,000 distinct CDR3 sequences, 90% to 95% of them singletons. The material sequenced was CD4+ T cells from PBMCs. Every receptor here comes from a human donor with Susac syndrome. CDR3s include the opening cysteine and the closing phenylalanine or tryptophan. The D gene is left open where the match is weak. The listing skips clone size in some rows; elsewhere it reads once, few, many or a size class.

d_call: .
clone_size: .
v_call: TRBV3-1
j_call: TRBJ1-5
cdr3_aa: CASSQGWQSSSNQPQHF
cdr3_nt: TGTGCCAGCAGCCAGGGTTGGCAGTCGAGCAGCAATCAGCCCCAGCATTTT

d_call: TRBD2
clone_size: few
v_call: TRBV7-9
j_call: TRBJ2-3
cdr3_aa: CASSLLAGGQDTQYF
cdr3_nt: TGTGCCAGCAGCTTACTAGCGGGGGGGCAAGATACGCAGTATTTT

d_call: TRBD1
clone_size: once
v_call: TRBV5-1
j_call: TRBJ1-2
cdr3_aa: CASSPGQEGLYGYTF
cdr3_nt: TGCGCCAGCAGCCCCGGACAGGAAGGGCTCTATGGCTACACCTTC

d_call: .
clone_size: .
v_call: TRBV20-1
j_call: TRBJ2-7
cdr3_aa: CSARGLGSSYEQYF
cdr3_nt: TGCAGTGCTAGGGGTCTGGGGAGCTCCTACGAGCAGTACTTC

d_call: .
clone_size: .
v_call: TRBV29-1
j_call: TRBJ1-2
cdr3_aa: CSVEDTRGSTNYGYTF
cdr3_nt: TGCAGCGTTGAAGATACCCGGGGGTCGACTAACTATGGCTACACCTTC

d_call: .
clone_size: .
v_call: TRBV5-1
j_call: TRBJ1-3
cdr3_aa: CASSSDPGNTIYF
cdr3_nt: TGCGCCAGCAGCTCGGACCCCGGAAACACCATATATTTT

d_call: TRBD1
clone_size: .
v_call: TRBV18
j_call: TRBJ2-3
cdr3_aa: CASSPDRGGTDTQYF
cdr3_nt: TGTGCCAGCTCACCTGACAGGGGGGGAACAGATACGCAGTATTTT

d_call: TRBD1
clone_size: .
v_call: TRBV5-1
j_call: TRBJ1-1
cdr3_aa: CASQIDRGDTEAFF
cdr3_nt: TGCGCCAGCCAAATCGACAGGGGGGATACTGAAGCTTTCTTT

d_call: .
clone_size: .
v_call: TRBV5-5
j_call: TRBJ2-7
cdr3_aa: CASSISTNTYEQYF
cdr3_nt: TGTGCCAGCAGCATCTCGACTAACACCTACGAGCAGTACTTC

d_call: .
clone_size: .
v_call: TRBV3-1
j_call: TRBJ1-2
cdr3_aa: CASSQIPRAVLGYTF
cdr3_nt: TGTGCCAGCAGCCAAATTCCCCGGGCCGTCTTAGGCTACACCTTC